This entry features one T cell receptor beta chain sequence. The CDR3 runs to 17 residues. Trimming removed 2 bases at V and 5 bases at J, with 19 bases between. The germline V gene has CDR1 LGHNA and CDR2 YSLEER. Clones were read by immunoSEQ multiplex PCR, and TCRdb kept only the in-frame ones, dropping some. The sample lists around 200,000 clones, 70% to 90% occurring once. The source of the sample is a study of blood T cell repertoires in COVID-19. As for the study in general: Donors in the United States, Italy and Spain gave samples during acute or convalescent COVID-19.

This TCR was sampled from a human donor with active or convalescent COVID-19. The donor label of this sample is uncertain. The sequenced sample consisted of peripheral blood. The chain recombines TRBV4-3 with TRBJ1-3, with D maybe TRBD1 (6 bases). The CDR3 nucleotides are TGCGCCAGCAGCCAAAAGGCAGGGGAACAGATGAGAAACACCATATATTTT. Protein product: CASSQKAGEQMRNTIYF.